Presented here are 21 T cell receptor beta chains from one specimen sequenced in a study of shared clonotypes between healthy human individuals. Profiling relied on immunoSEQ multiplex PCR, and the TCRdb table lists in-frame clones only, not all of them. The table includes over a million clones, roughly 96% detected once. Sequencing was performed on naive CD4+ T cells sorted from blood. As for subset: CD45RA+ positively selected. Every receptor here comes from a young man in good health.

This rearrangement joins TRBV19 to TRBJ1-1; tentative D call: TRBD1 (6 bases). The CDR3 has 14 residues. Trimming pared 5 bases from V and 3 bases from J, leaving 13 bases between. CDR1 and CDR2 (germline): LNHDA, SQIVND (reference sequence). The CDR3 DNA follows: TGTGCCAGTAGTGTCACAGGGCTGGACACTGAAGCTTTCTTT. This codes for CASSVTGLDTEAFF. Together with reference TRBV19 and TRBJ1-1, the CDR3 gives the full variable domain: DGGITQSPKYLFRKEGQNVTLSCEQNLNHDAMYWYRQDPGQGLRLIYYSQIVNDFQKGDIAEGYSVSREKKESFPLTVTSAQKNPTAFYLCASSVTGLDTEAFFGQGTRLTVV.

Only one count was recorded for this clone. CDR3 sequence: CASSFGTSGPNEQFF. In DNA, the CDR3 is TGCGCCAGCAGCTTCGGAACTAGCGGACCCAATGAGCAGTTCTTC. The chain recombines TRBV5-1 with TRBJ2-1; 8 nucleotides align to TRBD2. The CDR3 has 15 amino acids. The J segment lost 6 bases and the V segment lost 2 bases, leaving 7 bases of the junction unmatched. Germline V gene sequence: CDR1 SGHRS, CDR2 YFSETQ.

The chain employs TRBV30 and TRBJ1-3, with D perhaps matching TRBD1 (5 bases). Germline-derived CDR1 and CDR2 are GTSNPN and SVGIG (reference sequence). Trimming cost V 2 bases and J 0 bases, with 14 bases left between them. This CDR3 spans 16 amino acids. CDR3 sequence (DNA): TGTGCCTGGAGTAGTCAGGGTCGAAGCTCTGGAAACACCATATATTTT. It specifies CAWSSQGRSSGNTIYF.

The J gene is TRBJ2-1, the V gene TRBV2; no firm D call. Trimming removed 7 bases at V and 8 bases at J, with 15 bases between. Looked up from germline, CDR1 is SNHLY and CDR2 is FYNNEI. The CDR3 covers 13 residues. The DNA for the CDR3 is TGTGCCAGCAACGTAGGGCGCGGAGATGAGCAGTTCTTC. Amino acid sequence: CASNVGRGDEQFF.

The CDR3 sequence: CASSLAPRVTEAFF. CDR3 nucleotide sequence: TGTGCCAGCAGCTTGGCTCCCAGGGTCACTGAAGCTTTCTTT. This chain links TRBV5-6 with TRBJ1-1; D is possibly TRBD1 (5 bases). The CDR3 is 14 amino acids. Germline CDR1 reads SGHDT; CDR2 reads YYEEEE. The V end was cut by 0 bases, the J end by 4 bases, with 10 bases between.

The chain combines TRBV6-5 with TRBJ1-1; D possibly corresponds to TRBD1 (6 bases). The germline gives CDR1 MNHEY, CDR2 SVGAGI. This CDR3 is built from 15 residues. V was trimmed by 0 bases and J by 1 base, leaving 9 bases between them. This CDR3 is CASSYSSRGNTEAFF. The CDR3 DNA reads TGTGCCAGCAGTTACTCGAGCAGGGGGAACACTGAAGCTTTCTTT.

The chain employs TRBV7-9 and TRBJ2-7; 10 bases match TRBD2. Germline lookup yields CDR1 SEHNR and CDR2 FQNEAQ (reference sequence). Losses at the gene ends were 0 bases for V and 5 bases for J; bases not matched to a gene: 4. The CDR3 loop spans 15 amino acids. CDR3 in amino acids: CASSLAPSGRNEQYF. In DNA, the CDR3 is TGTGCCAGCAGCTTAGCTCCTAGCGGGAGAAACGAGCAGTACTTC.

Comment on this clone: Relative to the germline gene, one junction end is altered; a read error may explain this. Written as DNA, the CDR3 is TGTGCTAGCAGCTTAGAATGGGGTCCCGTCTGTGGCTACACCTTC. It yields the protein CASSLEWGPVCGYTF. The chain is built from TRBV7-7 and TRBJ1-2; D remains ambiguous. This CDR3 is 15 amino acids long. Germline CDR1 SSHAT, CDR2 FNYEAQ (reference sequence).

This clone was picked up one time. The V and J genes are TRBV6-1 and TRBJ2-6; D might be TRBD1 (5 bases). The CDR3 loop spans 17 amino acids. Trimming stripped 0 bases from V and 0 bases from J, with 9 bases between. CDR1 MNHNS and CDR2 SASEGT come from the germline V gene. The CDR3 sequence: CASSEASQGSGANVLTF. DNA for the CDR3: TGTGCCAGCAGTGAAGCGTCCCAGGGCTCTGGGGCCAACGTCCTGACTTTC.

This chain links TRBV27 with TRBJ2-7; 13 bases map to TRBD2. This CDR3 contains 17 residues. CDR1 and CDR2 from the germline V gene are MNHEY and SMNVEV (reference sequence). Unmatched junction bases numbered 14, after V lost 6 bases and J lost 6 bases. CDR3 in amino acids: CASSSKPTGLAGSEQYF. The CDR3 bases are TGTGCCAGCAGCTCAAAGCCCACGGGACTAGCGGGAAGCGAGCAGTACTTC.

The chain uses TRBV10-3 and TRBJ2-7; TRBD1 matches 12 bases. The CDR3 contains 14 residues. The V gene's germline CDR1 is ENHRY and CDR2 SYGVKD. Trimming took 6 bases from V and 6 from J; bases not matched to a gene: 6. The CDR3 nucleotides are TGTGCCATCAGCCTGGGACAGGGGGCGGTCGAGCAGTACTTC. Translated, it gives CAISLGQGAVEQYF.

V and J are TRBV15 and TRBJ1-5, with a weak D call TRBD1 (6 bases). CDR3 length equals 17 residues. CDR1 is LNHNV, CDR2 YYDKDF, per germline (reference sequence). V lost 2 bases and J lost 4, with 18 bases in between. The CDR3 is CATSRKILTGRNQPQHF. The CDR3, as DNA: TGTGCCACCAGCAGAAAGATCCTGACAGGCCGGAATCAGCCCCAGCATTTT.

This chain links TRBV5-6 with TRBJ2-7; D might be TRBD2 (5 bases). CDR1 and CDR2 from the germline V gene are SGHDT and YYEEEE. Trimming took 2 bases from V and 4 from J, leaving 7 bases between them. There are 12 residues in the CDR3. The DNA of the CDR3 is TGTGCCAGCAGCTTCGGGGAGTACGAGCAGTACTTC. Translated, it gives CASSFGEYEQYF.

CDR3 residues: CASSSAGGPYEQYF. The CDR3 coding sequence is TGCGCCAGCAGTTCTGCGGGAGGGCCCTACGAGCAGTACTTC. This chain joins TRBV4-1 and TRBJ2-7, with TRBD2 matching 9 bases. CDR1 and CDR2 (germline): MGHRA, YSYEKL. CDR3 size: 14 residues. The V and J ends lost 6 bases and 2 bases, in that order; junction bases with no gene match: 5.

The chain carries TRBV5-1 and TRBJ2-5; TRBD1 matches at 7 bases. The CDR3 has 15 residues. Germline V CDR1 and CDR2: SGHRS, YFSETQ. With V trimmed by 1 base and J by 4 bases, 7 bases remained unmatched. CDR3 residues: CASSLYLGGGETQYF. CDR3 sequence (DNA): TGCGCCAGCAGCTTGTATTTAGGGGGCGGAGAGACCCAGTACTTC. The full variable domain, its missing parts supplied by reference TRBV5-1 and TRBJ2-5, is KAGVTQTPRYLIKTRGQQVTLSCSPISGHRSVSWYQQTPGQGLQFLFEYFSETQRNKGNFPGRFSGRQFSNSRSEMNVSTLELGDSALYLCASSLYLGGGETQYFGPGTRLLVL.

The V and J genes are TRBV29-1 and TRBJ2-7; D not resolved. Germline assignment: CDR1 SQVTM and CDR2 ANQGSEA. The CDR3 spans 14 residues. Trimming left V 7 bases short and J 1 base short, with 17 bases between. This chain's CDR3 is CSARRGITSYEQYF. CDR3 bases: TGCAGCGCGAGGCGAGGAATTACATCCTACGAGCAGTACTTC.

The V call is TRBV19, the J call TRBJ2-4; D is possibly TRBD1 (5 bases). Germline V gene lookup returns CDR1 LNHDA and CDR2 SQIVND (reference sequence). The CDR3 covers 13 residues. The ends were cut back, 2 bases at V and 5 bases at J, with 7 bases in the middle. The CDR3 DNA follows: TGTGCCAGTAGTATATCCAGGGAAAACATTCAGTACTTC. Translated, it gives CASSISRENIQYF.

This chain connects TRBV27 to TRBJ2-3; D may be TRBD2 (5 bases). Per germline, CDR1 MNHEY and CDR2 SMNVEV (reference sequence). The length of the CDR3 is 14 residues. V lost 4 bases and J lost 2, with 10 bases in between. CDR3 sequence reads: CASSSTRTTDTQYF. DNA of the CDR3: TGTGCCAGCAGTTCAACTAGGACCACAGATACGCAGTATTTT.

The chain couples TRBV5-1 to TRBJ2-2; the D is unclear. CDR1 is SGHRS and CDR2 is YFSETQ in the germline V gene. CDR3 size: 12 residues. The V end was cut by 4 bases, the J end by 4 bases, with 5 bases between. The CDR3 loop reads CASSQSTGELFF. In DNA, the CDR3 is TGCGCCAGCAGCCAGAGCACCGGGGAGCTGTTTTTT.

V usage is TRBV29-1 and J usage is TRBJ2-7; 8 positions agree with TRBD1. The CDR3 loop spans 13 amino acids. The germline V gene has CDR1 SQVTM and CDR2 ANQGSEA. Germline trimming cut 6 bases from V and 2 bases from J; bases unmatched to any gene: 6. CDR3 amino acids: CSVSQGGAYEQYF. CDR3 coding DNA: TGCAGCGTGTCACAGGGGGGTGCCTACGAGCAGTACTTC.

The J gene is TRBJ2-3, the V gene TRBV27; 7 nucleotides line up with TRBD2. Trimming at V came to 6 bases and at J to 2 bases, leaving 8 bases not matched to a gene. CDR1 MNHEY and CDR2 SMNVEV come from the germline V gene (reference sequence). The CDR3 totals 15 residues. CDR3 DNA: TGTGCCAGCAGAGCGGCGGGAGACTTCACAGATACGCAGTATTTT. It encodes CASRAAGDFTDTQYF.